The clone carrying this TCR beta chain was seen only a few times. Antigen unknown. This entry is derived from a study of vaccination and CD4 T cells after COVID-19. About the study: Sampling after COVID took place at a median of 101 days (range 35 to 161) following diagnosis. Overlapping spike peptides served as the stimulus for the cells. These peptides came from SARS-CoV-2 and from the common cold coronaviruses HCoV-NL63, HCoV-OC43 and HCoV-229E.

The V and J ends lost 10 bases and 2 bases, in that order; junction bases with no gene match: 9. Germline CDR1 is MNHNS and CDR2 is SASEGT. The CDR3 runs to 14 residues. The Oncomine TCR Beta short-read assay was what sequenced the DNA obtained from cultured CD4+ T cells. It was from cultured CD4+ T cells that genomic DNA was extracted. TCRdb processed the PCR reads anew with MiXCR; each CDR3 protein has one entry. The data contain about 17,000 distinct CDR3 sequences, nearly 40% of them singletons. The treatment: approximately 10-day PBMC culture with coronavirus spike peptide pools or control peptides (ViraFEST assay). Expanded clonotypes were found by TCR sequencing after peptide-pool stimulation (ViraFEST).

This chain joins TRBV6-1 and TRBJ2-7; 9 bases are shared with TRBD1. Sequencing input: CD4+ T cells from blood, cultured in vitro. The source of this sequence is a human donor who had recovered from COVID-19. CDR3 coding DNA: TGTGCCACCGCCGGAAGGACAGGGGCCTACGAGCAGTACTTC. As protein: CATAGRTGAYEQYF.